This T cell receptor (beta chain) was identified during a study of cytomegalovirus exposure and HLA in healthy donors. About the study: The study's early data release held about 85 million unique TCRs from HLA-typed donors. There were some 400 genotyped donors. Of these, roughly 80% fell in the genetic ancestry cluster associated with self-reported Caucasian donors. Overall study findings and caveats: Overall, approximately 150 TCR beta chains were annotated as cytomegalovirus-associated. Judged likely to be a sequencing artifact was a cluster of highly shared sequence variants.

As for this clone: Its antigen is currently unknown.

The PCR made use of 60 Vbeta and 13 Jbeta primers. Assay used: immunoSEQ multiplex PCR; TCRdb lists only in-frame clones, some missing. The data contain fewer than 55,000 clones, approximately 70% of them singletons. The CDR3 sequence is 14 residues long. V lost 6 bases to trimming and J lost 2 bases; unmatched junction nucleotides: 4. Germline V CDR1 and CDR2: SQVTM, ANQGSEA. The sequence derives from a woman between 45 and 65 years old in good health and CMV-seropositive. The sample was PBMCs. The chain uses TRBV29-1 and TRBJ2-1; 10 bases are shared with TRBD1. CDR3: CSVRQGAAYNEQFF. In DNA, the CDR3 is TGCAGCGTAAGACAGGGGGCGGCCTACAATGAGCAGTTCTTC.